This paragraph covers one TCR beta chain sequence. The data derive from a study of CD8 T cells in Susac syndrome. TEMRA cells underwent FACS enrichment and CD8+ and CD4+ T cells underwent negative isolation. RNA amounts of roughly 0.5 to 1 ug underwent reverse transcription with random hexamers. Amplification of TCR beta CDR3 was carried out by immunoSEQ multiplex PCR, which covered 54 Vbeta and 13 Jbeta segments. Each CDR3 protein is one row after TCRdb ran MiXCR on the immunoSEQ multiplex PCR reads. This sample has 80,000 or so distinct CDR3 sequences, with 90% to 95% found just once. The TCR comes from a human donor with Susac syndrome. The sample was CD4+ T cells from PBMCs.

The CDR3 sequence: CASSVGDRAHEQFF. CDR3 coding DNA: TGTGCCAGCAGCGTAGGGGACAGGGCCCATGAGCAGTTCTTC. V is TRBV9 and J is TRBJ2-1, with TRBD1 identical over 9 bases. After removal of 0 bases from V and 8 bases from J, the junction contained 3 bases not matched to a gene. Germline V gene data show CDR1 as SGDLS and CDR2 as YYNGEE. The CDR3 totals 14 residues.